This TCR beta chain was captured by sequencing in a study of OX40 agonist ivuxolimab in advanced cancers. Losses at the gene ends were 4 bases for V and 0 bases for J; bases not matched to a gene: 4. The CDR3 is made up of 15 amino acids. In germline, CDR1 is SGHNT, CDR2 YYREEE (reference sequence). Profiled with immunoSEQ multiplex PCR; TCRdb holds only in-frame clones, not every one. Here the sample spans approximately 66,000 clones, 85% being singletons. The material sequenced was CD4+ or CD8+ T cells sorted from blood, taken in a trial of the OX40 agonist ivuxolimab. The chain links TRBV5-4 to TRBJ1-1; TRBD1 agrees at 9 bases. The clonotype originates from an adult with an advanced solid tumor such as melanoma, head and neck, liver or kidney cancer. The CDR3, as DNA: TGTGCCAGCAGCCTGCGGACAGGGGTGAACACTGAAGCTTTCTTT. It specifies CASSLRTGVNTEAFF.